Below, one T cell receptor beta chain is given with its context. The antigen is undetermined. Germline CDR1 and CDR2: MNHEY and SVGAGI. The V and J ends lost 2 bases and 8 bases respectively, with 15 bases between them. This CDR3 is 15 amino acids long. This entry belongs to a study of T cell responses to AZD1222 COVID-19 vaccine. Study findings and constraints: Researchers took repertoire samples only after the peak T cell response had come. Clonal diversity was possibly underestimated, and the donors were mostly white British, with more females. Of the AZD1222 recipients, only 5 to 7 were seropositive at baseline.

TCRdb keeps only in-frame clones here, not all; method: immunoSEQ multiplex PCR. The sample lists approximately 150,000 clones, roughly nine tenths seen once, with about 7.5% in the top ten. The J gene is TRBJ1-4, the V gene TRBV6-5; TRBD1 might be the D (6 bases). The clonotype comes from an adult who received the MenACWY meningococcal vaccine as a control. The sample was peripheral blood, taken 28 days after the second dose of the MenACWY control vaccine. The CDR3 bases are TGTGCCAGCAGTTACCACAGGGACCCGGACGAAAAACTGTTTTTT. Translating gives CASSYHRDPDEKLFF.